The entry below describes one T cell receptor (beta chain). What it recognizes is unknown. A J-beta primer mix and a sample-barcoded 5' primer were used in a second PCR of roughly 7 to 12 cycles. TCRdb ran MiXCR on the 5' RACE reads and lists one entry per CDR3 protein. The table records 650,000 to 900,000 distinct CDR3 sequences, around 68% of them present only once. The data originate from a study of blood T cells in healthy people across ages. Study-level results: Getting older went along with TCR beta diversity per million T cells dropping roughly linearly.

CDR3 size: 12 residues. Germline CDR1 DFQATT, CDR2 SNEGSKA (reference sequence). Source material: blood. The chain couples TRBV20-1 to TRBJ2-4; D not certain. TRBJ2-7 matches the DNA end more closely, so the J call is doubtful. This TCR was sampled from a man aged 25 to 45 in good health. The chain's CDR3 is CSASGPRYEQYF. In DNA form, the CDR3 reads TGCAGTGCTAGTGGGCCTAGATACGAGCAGTACTTC.